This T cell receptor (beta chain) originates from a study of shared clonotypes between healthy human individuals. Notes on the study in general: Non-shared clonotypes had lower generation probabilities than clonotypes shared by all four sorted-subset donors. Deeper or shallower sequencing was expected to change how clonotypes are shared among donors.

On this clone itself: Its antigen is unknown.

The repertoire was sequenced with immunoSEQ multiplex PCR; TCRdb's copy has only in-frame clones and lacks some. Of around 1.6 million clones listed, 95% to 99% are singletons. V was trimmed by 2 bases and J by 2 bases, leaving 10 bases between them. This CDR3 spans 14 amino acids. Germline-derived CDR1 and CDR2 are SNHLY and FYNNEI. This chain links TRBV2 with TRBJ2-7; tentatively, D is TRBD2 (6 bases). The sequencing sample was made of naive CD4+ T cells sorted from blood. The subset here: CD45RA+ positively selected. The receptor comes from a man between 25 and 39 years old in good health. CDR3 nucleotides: TGTGCCAGCAGTGAACTAGCGCTTACCTACGAGCAGTACTTC. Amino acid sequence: CASSELALTYEQYF.